The subject of this entry is one TCR beta chain. One end of the junction fails to match germline, which may point to a read error. This specimen belongs to a study of T cell changes during pregnancy in multiple sclerosis. The germline CDR1 and CDR2 sequences are SGHTA and FQGTGA. The CDR3 contains 15 residues. This table comes from immunoSEQ multiplex PCR, and its TCRdb copy is limited to in-frame clones, with some not included. The sample yields about 30,000 clones, about nine tenths seen once. The genes are TRBV7-3 and TRBJ2-7, with 8 nucleotides matching TRBD2. Sequencing was performed on CD8+ T cells from peripheral blood mononuclear cells, taken before pregnancy. This sequence originates from a female donor with multiple sclerosis, enrolled in a pregnancy study. CDR3 DNA: TGTGCCAGCAGCGTAACTAGCGGCCAGATCCACGAGCAGTACTTC. Protein product: CASSVTSGQIHEQYF.